The next 9 T cell receptor beta chains were all read from a single sample in a study of long-term antiretroviral therapy in people with HIV. The immunoSEQ assay was v3.0, run at survey level. Using immunoSEQ multiplex PCR, the repertoire was profiled, and TCRdb retains in-frame clones only, with some absent. The data hold about 17,000 clones, with 80% to 90% observed a single time. The sample here was unsorted PBMCs, taken 0.3 years after starting antiretroviral therapy. The receptors were sampled from a man aged 18-30 years with HIV.

This sequence joins TRBV7-8 and TRBJ1-2, with 9 positions matching TRBD1. The V gene end was trimmed by 1 base and the J gene end by 3 bases; junction bases not matched to a gene: 12. The CDR3 loop spans 18 amino acids. Germline CDR1 SGHVS, CDR2 FQNEAQ. The CDR3 sequence is CASSLERTGQGFDYGYTF. CDR3 in DNA: TGTGCCAGCAGCTTAGAACGAACCGGACAGGGGTTTGACTATGGCTACACCTTC.

The V and J genes are TRBV7-9 and TRBJ1-5; D not certain. Trimming cost V 7 bases and J 5 bases, with 9 bases left between them. CDR3 length: 12 residues. The germline V gene has CDR1 SEHNR and CDR2 FQNEAQ (reference sequence). CDR3 DNA sequence: TGTGCCAGCACGAACACCGATCAGCCCCAGCATTTT. It yields the protein CASTNTDQPQHF.

V is TRBV5-1 and J is TRBJ2-1; 8 nucleotides line up with TRBD2. V was pared by 0 bases and J by 0 bases, with 20 bases of the junction left unmatched. Germline V lookup: CDR1 SGHRS, CDR2 YFSETQ. There are 22 residues in the CDR3. The CDR3 sequence is CASSLVPLGGGFNPTSYNEQFF. CDR3 sequence (DNA): TGCGCCAGCAGCTTGGTCCCTCTGGGCGGGGGGTTCAATCCAACCTCCTACAATGAGCAGTTCTTC.

The chain uses TRBV7-9 and TRBJ2-5, with D possibly TRBD2 on 5 matching bases. The CDR3 consists of 15 residues. Germline CDR1 is SEHNR and CDR2 is FQNEAQ (reference sequence). V lost 5 bases and J 5 bases, leaving 18 bases between the germline ends. CDR3 region: CASSLLNTPGETQYF. The CDR3 DNA follows: TGTGCCAGCAGCCTTCTAAACACCCCGGGGGAGACCCAGTACTTC.

The chain employs TRBV5-6 and TRBJ2-3; D is undetermined. The V end was cut by 4 bases, the J end by 4 bases, with 22 bases between. This CDR3 is built from 17 residues. CDR1 and CDR2 from the germline V gene are SGHDT and YYEEEE. In DNA form, the CDR3 reads TGTGCCAGCAGCCCGACCTTAGCAGTAGGTCGATCAGATACGCAGTATTTT. It encodes CASSPTLAVGRSDTQYF.

This clone occurred once. The chain employs TRBV2 and TRBJ2-1; no clear D gene. CDR3 length: 13 residues. Germline values: CDR1 SNHLY, CDR2 FYNNEI. The V end lost 4 bases, the J end lost 7 bases, and 11 bases lay between the germline ends. This CDR3 is CASSAPLVNEQFF. As DNA, the CDR3 is TGTGCCAGCAGTGCCCCCCTAGTAAATGAGCAGTTCTTC.

In nucleotides, the CDR3 is TGTGCCAGCATGAGCGCCGCGAACACCGGGGAGCTGTTTTTT. This sequence encodes CASMSAANTGELFF. This sequence joins TRBV27 and TRBJ2-2; D not resolved. The CDR3 is 14 amino acids. CDR1 is MNHEY and CDR2 is SMNVEV in the germline V gene (reference sequence). Trimming took off 7 bases at V and 0 bases at J, with 9 bases between the two ends.

The CDR3 region has the DNA TGTGCCAGCACCGGATCCGATTACGCAGGCCCCCAGGGAAGCTACACCTTC. It yields the protein CASTGSDYAGPQGSYTF. The gene calls are TRBV9 and TRBJ1-2; D is perhaps TRBD1 (5 bases). Trimming took 6 bases from V and 9 from J, leaving 30 bases between them. The germline gives CDR1 SGDLS, CDR2 YYNGEE. This CDR3 spans 17 amino acids.

The rearrangement uses TRBV5-4 and TRBJ2-3; D unclear. This CDR3 is built from 14 residues. From germline, CDR1 is SGHNT and CDR2 YYREEE (reference sequence). Trimming pared 2 bases from V and 3 bases from J, leaving 10 bases between. Here the CDR3 reads CASSFSSSTDTQYF. The CDR3 DNA sequence: TGTGCCAGCAGCTTTTCCAGTTCTACAGATACGCAGTATTTT.